The entry that follows covers one T cell receptor (beta chain) sequence. Its antigen is not known. These data belong to a study of T cell responses to AZD1222 COVID-19 vaccine. The CDR3 is made up of 16 amino acids. The germline CDR1 and CDR2 sequences are MGHRA and YSYEKL. The junction had 5 bases not matched to a gene; V was cut back by 3 bases and J by 0 bases. Assay: immunoSEQ multiplex PCR; the TCRdb copy retains only in-frame clones and omits some. The sample includes approximately 100,000 clones, approximately 91% seen only once; the top ten take roughly 6.9%. General study findings and limits: Spike was spanned by vaccine-associated CD4 TCRs, which were dominant at 160-218 and 743-854. Only six individuals given AZD1222 were seropositive at baseline. Researchers took repertoire samples only after the peak T cell response had come.

The receptor comes from an adult in good health. This specimen was peripheral blood, taken on day 0 of AZD1222 vaccination. This chain joins TRBV4-1 and TRBJ1-2; 9 bases are shared with TRBD1. CDR3 nucleotide sequence: TGCGCCAGCAGCCAGGGGACAGGGATAGCTAACTATGGCTACACCTTC. It codes for CASSQGTGIANYGYTF.